This TCR beta chain was sequenced during a study of blood T cell repertoires in COVID-19. For the study at large: Samples taken during acute and convalescent COVID-19 were collected in the United States, Italy and Spain. PBMCs, B-cell-depleted T cells, or T cells were the source of the cDNA or gDNA that made up the material.

The J segment lost 3 bases and the V segment lost 0 bases, leaving 9 bases of the junction unmatched. This CDR3 is 17 amino acids long. Original processing notes: The assay estimated nucleated cells by amplifying reference gene primers. Assay used: immunoSEQ multiplex PCR; TCRdb lists only in-frame clones, some missing. From that table come the V and J calls and clone size; the DNA was used to work out D and trimming. The sample lists tens of thousands of clones; 87% were seen once. The chain carries TRBV5-3 and TRBJ1-1; TRBD1 aligns across 9 bases. TRBV5-3 is an ORF for which the function is uncertain. This TCR came from a male donor with acute or convalescent COVID-19. Sequencing input: peripheral blood. The DNA of the CDR3 is TGTGCCAGAAGCTTGGAAATCGGACAGGGGCGAGACACTGAAGCTTTCTTT. It encodes CARSLEIGQGRDTEAFF.